The clone carrying this T cell receptor beta chain was counted many times. Its antigen is not known. Authors' analysis steps: The study built a papillary thyroid cancer distant-metastasis classifier from CDR3 differences across clinicopathological groups. TCRdb re-called the PCR reads with MiXCR. The V and J calls shown here were made by TCRdb, not taken from the authors' results. The sample consists of 30,000 to 35,000 clones, about a fifth of them appearing once. These data come from a study of metastatic and nonmetastatic thyroid tumors. In the study overall: Repertoire comparisons spanned blood and tumor or nodule tissue from malignant and benign thyroid patients. Notes on the study in general: Malignant thyroid tumors reportedly exceeded benign nodules significantly in TCR beta diversity, with the difference appearing in blood and tumor.

Trimming shortened V by 7 bases and J by 0 bases, and 19 bases separated the two germline ends. This CDR3 is 17 amino acids long. Germline assignment: CDR1 LNHDA and CDR2 SQIVND (reference sequence). Treatment of any kind had been given to no patient before thyroid surgery. Material: tumor tissue. This sequence joins TRBV19 and TRBJ1-5; D ambiguous. The clonotype originates from a male donor with papillary thyroid cancer or a benign thyroid nodule (not recorded which). Some clones in this sample may be carry-over from other donors' samples. The CDR3, as DNA: TGTGCCAGTAATACGGCAGGCTCATTTTATAGCAATCAGCCCCAGCATTTT. Residues: CASNTAGSFYSNQPQHF.